This T cell receptor beta chain was observed in a study of blood T cell repertoires in COVID-19. Study background: Samples taken during acute and convalescent COVID-19 were collected in the United States, Italy and Spain. PBMCs, B-cell-depleted T cells, or T cells were the source of the cDNA or gDNA that made up the material.

The germline gives CDR1 LNHDA, CDR2 SQIVND (reference sequence). The CDR3 loop spans 14 amino acids. The junction had 11 bases not matched to a gene; V was cut back by 5 bases and J by 8 bases. Per the original data handling: Amplified reference gene primers provided the basis for estimating nucleated cell counts. Here immunoSEQ multiplex PCR was the method, and the copy in TCRdb shows in-frame clones only, minus some. That table supplies the V and J calls and clone size; D and trimming were determined from the DNA. The repertoire holds tens of thousands of clones, with 65% to 85% as singletons. This TCR derives from an elderly woman with active or convalescent COVID-19. The V call is TRBV19, the J call TRBJ1-2; 7 nucleotides match TRBD1. The sequenced sample was peripheral blood. The CDR3 reads CASSFDRVGWGYTF. CDR3 DNA sequence: TGTGCCAGTAGTTTCGACAGGGTGGGATGGGGCTACACCTTC.